The clone carrying this T cell receptor (beta chain) was observed many times. The antigen remains undetermined. TCR beta CDR3 regions were amplified from RNA transcripts. HTBI primers were used for first-round RT-PCR of the TCR CDR3. TCRdb recomputed calls from the multiplex PCR reads with MiXCR, one row per CDR3 protein. The sample carries about 840,000 distinct CDR3 sequences, roughly 40% recorded once. The CDR3 runs 14 residues. Trimming cost V 6 bases and J 3 bases; bases outside gene matches: 6. Germline assignment: CDR1 ENHRY and CDR2 SYGVKD. The data were taken from a study of T cells in Graves' hyperthyroidism and ophthalmopathy. Study-level information: The blood sample was taken at first diagnosis, before treatment began.

Study-level points and caveats: It was a median about 6.5 months before onset that the model predicted ophthalmopathy. Most thyroid clonotypes with frequency above 0.001 were detected in blood.

The sequence derives from a man between 18 and 35 years old with Graves' hyperthyroidism. The chain joins TRBV10-3 to TRBJ2-5; the match to TRBD1 covers 8 bases. The source material was blood. Here the CDR3 reads CAIRPGQGEETQYF. CDR3 sequence (DNA): TGTGCCATCAGACCTGGACAGGGAGAAGAGACCCAGTACTTC.